What follows is one T cell receptor beta chain and its context. The data are from a study of technical replicates of blood from several donors. Assay: immunoSEQ multiplex PCR; the TCRdb copy retains only in-frame clones and omits some. The profile shows 60,000 to 90,000 clones, nearly 98% of them singletons. The CDR3 has 15 amino acids. Sequencing used T cells isolated from PBMCs. This TCR came from a human donor in good health. This sequence joins TRBV21-1 and TRBJ1-1; the table's D call of TRBD1 was not tested on the DNA. TRBV21-1 is a pseudogene segment. The CDR3 protein is CASSKRGTWGAEAFF. CDR3 DNA: TGTGCCAGCAGCAAAAGGGGGACCTGGGGCGCTGAAGCTTTCTTT.